This T cell receptor (beta chain) derives from a study of T cells in localized non-small cell lung cancer. The data were produced by immunoSEQ multiplex PCR, yet TCRdb's version contains in-frame clones alone and is incomplete. This sample has about 48,000 clones; about 72% occur once, and the top ten carry 17%. There are 16 residues in the CDR3. Germline V gene sequence: CDR1 SGHVS, CDR2 FQNEAQ. Unmatched junction bases numbered 6, after V lost 5 bases and J lost 3 bases. This sample comprised peripheral blood, obtained before any cancer treatment. The chain uses TRBV7-8 and TRBJ2-1; 11 bases agree with TRBD2. The sequence derives from a man aged 40 to 69 with stage I squamous cell lung carcinoma. The CDR3 DNA sequence: TGTGCCAGCAGCCCACGGACTAGCGGGTACTACAATGAGCAGTTCTTC. Its protein product is CASSPRTSGYYNEQFF.